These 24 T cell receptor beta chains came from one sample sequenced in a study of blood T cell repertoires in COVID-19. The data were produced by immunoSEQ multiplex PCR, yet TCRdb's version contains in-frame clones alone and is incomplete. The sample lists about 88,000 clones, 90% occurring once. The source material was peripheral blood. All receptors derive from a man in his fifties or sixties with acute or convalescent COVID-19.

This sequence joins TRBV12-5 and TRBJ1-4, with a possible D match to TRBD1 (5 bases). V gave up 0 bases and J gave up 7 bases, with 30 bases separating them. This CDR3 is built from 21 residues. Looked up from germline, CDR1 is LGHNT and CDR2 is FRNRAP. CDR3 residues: CASGLVVWSGTGGVIGEKLFF. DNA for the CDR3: TGTGCTAGTGGTTTGGTAGTTTGGTCCGGGACGGGGGGTGTGATAGGTGAAAAACTGTTTTTT.

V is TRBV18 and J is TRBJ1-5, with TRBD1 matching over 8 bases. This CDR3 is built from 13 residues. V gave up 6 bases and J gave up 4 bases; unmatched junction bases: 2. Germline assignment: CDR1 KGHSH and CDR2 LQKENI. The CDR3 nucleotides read TGTGCCAGCTCGGGACAGGAAAATCAGCCCCAGCATTTT. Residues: CASSGQENQPQHF. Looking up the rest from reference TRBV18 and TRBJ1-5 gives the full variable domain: NAGVMQNPRHLVRRRGQEARLRCSPMKGHSHVYWYRQLPEEGLKFMVYLQKENIIDESGMPKERFSAEFPKEGPSILRIQQVVRGDSAAYFCASSGQENQPQHFGDGTRLSIL.

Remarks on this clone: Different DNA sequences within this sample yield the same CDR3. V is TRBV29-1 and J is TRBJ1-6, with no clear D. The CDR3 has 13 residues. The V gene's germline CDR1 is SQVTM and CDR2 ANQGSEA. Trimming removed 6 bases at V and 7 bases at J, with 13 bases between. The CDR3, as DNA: TGCAGCGTCCGGACGGGAGGAAATTCACCCCTCCACTTT. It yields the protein CSVRTGGNSPLHF.

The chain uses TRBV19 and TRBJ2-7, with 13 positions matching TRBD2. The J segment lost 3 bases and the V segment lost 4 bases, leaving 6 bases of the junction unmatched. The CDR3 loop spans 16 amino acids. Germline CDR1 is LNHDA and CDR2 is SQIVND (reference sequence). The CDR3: CASSTLAGGPVYEQYF. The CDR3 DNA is TGTGCCAGTAGTACACTAGCGGGAGGGCCAGTCTACGAGCAGTACTTC.

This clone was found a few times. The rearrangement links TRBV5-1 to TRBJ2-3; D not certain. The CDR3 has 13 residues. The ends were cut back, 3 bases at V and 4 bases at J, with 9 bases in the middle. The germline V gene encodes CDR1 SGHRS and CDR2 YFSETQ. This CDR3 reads CASSSQTSDTQYF. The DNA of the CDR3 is TGCGCCAGCAGCTCTCAGACATCAGATACGCAGTATTTT.

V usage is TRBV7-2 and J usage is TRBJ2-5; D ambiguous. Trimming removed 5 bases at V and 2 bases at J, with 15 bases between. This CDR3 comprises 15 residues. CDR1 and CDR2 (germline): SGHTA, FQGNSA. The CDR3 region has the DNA TGTGCCAGCAGCCCGGCTAGTGGTGATCAAGAGACCCAGTACTTC. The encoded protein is CASSPASGDQETQYF.

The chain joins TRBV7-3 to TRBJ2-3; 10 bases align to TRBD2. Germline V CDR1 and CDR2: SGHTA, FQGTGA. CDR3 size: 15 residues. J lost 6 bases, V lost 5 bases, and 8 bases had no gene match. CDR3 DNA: TGTGCCAGCAGCGAAAGCCTAGCGGGAGCCGATACGCAGTATTTT. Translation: CASSESLAGADTQYF.

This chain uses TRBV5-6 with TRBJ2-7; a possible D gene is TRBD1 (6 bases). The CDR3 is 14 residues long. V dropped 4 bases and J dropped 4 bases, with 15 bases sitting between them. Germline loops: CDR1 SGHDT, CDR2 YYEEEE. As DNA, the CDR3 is TGTGCCAGCAGCAAGCAGGGGTCAGGGTACGAGCAGTACTTC. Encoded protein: CASSKQGSGYEQYF.

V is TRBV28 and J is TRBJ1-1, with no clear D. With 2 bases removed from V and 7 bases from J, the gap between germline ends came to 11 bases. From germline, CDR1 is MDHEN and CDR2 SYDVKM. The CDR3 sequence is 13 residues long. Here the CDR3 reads CASSLLGQSEAFF. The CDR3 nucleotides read TGTGCCAGCAGTTTACTTGGGCAGAGTGAAGCTTTCTTT.

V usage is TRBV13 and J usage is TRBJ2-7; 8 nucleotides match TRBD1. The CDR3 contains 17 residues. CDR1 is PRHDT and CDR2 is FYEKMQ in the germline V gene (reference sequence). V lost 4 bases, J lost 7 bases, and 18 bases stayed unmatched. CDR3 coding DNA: TGTGCCAGCAGCTCTCTTGAAGGACGGGACAGGAATAATGAGCAGTACTTC. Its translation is CASSSLEGRDRNNEQYF.

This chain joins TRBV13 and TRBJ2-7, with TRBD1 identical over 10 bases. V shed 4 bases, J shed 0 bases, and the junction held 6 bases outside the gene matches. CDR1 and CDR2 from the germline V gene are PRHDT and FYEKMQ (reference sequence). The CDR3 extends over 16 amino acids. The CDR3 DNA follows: TGTGCCAGCAGCTCCCGGACAGGGGGAGGCTCCTACGAGCAGTACTTC. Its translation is CASSSRTGGGSYEQYF.

In DNA, the CDR3 is TGTGCCAGCAGCTGGGGGGGCCCGAACACCGGGGAGCTGTTTTTT. Protein sequence: CASSWGGPNTGELFF. The V call is TRBV7-9, the J call TRBJ2-2, with D perhaps TRBD2 (7 bases). Trimming left V 4 bases short and J 0 bases short, with 9 bases between. Looked up from germline, CDR1 is SEHNR and CDR2 is FQNEAQ (reference sequence). The CDR3 sequence is 15 residues long.

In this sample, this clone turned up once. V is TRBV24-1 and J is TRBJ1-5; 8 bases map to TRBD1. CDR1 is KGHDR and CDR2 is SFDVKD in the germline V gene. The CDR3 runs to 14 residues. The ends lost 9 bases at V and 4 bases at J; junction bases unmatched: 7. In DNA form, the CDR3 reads TGTGCCACCGCAGGACAGGGCACTAATCAGCCCCAGCATTTT. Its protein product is CATAGQGTNQPQHF.

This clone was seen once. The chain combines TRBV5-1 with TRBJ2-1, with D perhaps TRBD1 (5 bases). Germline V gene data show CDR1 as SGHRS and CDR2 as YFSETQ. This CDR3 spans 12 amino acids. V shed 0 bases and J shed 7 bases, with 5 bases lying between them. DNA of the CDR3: TGCGCCAGCAGCTTGGCAGGGAATGAGCAGTTCTTC. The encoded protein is CASSLAGNEQFF.

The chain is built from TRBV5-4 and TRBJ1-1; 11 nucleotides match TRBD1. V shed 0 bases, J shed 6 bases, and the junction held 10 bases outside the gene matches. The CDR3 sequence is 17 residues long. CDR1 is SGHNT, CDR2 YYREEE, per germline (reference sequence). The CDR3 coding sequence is TGTGCCAGCAGCTTGGCCCAGGACAGGGGGCGAGGCGCTGAAGCTTTCTTT. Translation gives CASSLAQDRGRGAEAFF.

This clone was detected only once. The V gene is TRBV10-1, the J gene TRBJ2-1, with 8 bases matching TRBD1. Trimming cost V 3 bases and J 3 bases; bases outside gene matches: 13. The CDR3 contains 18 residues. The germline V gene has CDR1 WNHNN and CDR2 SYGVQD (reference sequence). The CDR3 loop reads CASSELQGARGFYNEQFF. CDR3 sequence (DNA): TGCGCCAGCAGTGAATTGCAGGGGGCAAGGGGATTCTACAATGAGCAGTTCTTC.

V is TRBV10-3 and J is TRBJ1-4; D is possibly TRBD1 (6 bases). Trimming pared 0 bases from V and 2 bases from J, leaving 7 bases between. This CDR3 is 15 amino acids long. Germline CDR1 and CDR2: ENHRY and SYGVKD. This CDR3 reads CAISESTGTNEKLFF. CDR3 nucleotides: TGTGCCATCAGTGAGTCCACAGGGACTAATGAAAAACTGTTTTTT.

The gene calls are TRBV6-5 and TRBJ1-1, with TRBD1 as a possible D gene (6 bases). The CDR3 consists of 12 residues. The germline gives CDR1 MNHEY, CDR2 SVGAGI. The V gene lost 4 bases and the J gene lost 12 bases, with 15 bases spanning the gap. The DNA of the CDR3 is TGTGCCAGCAGTTTTCCCGGGACACCTCCTTTCTTT. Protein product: CASSFPGTPPFF.

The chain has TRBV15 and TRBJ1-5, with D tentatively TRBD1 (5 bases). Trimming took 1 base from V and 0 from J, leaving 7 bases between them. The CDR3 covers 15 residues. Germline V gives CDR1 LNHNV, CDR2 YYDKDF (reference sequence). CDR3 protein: CATSRGQFSNQPQHF. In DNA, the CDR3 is TGTGCCACCAGCAGAGGACAGTTTAGCAATCAGCCCCAGCATTTT. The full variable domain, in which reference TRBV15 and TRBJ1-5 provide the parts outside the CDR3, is DAMVIQNPRYQVTQFGKPVTLSCSQTLNHNVMYWYQQKSSQAPKLLFHYYDKDFNNEADTPDNFQSRRPNTSFCFLDIRSPGLGDTAMYLCATSRGQFSNQPQHFGDGTRLSIL.

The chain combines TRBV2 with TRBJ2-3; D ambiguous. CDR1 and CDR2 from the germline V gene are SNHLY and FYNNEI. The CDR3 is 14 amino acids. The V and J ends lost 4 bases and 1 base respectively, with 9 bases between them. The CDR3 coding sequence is TGTGCCAGCAGTGTACGGGTCCGCACAGATACGCAGTATTTT. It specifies CASSVRVRTDTQYF.

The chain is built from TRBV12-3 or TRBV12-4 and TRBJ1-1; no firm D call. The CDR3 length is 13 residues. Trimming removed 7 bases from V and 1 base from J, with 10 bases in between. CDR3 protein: CASNSRPNTEAFF. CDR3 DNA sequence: TGTGCCAGCAACTCCAGGCCGAACACTGAAGCTTTCTTT.

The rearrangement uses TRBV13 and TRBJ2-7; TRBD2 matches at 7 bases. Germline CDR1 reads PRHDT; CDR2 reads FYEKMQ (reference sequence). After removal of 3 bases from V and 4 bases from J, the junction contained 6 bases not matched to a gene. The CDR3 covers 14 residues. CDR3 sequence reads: CASSLGGRGYEQYF. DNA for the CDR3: TGTGCCAGCAGCTTGGGCGGGAGAGGTTACGAGCAGTACTTC.

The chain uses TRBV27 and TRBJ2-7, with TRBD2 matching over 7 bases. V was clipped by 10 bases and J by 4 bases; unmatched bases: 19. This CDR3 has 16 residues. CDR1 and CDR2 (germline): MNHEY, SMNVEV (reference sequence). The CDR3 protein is CATAPQTAGAGYEQYF. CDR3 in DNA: TGTGCCACAGCACCCCAGACGGCGGGAGCCGGGTACGAGCAGTACTTC.

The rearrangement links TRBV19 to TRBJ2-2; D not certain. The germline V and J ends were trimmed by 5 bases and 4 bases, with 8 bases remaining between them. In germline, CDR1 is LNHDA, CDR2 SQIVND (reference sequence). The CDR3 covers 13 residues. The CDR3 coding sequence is TGTGCCAGTAGTTTTGAGAGCACCGGGGAGCTGTTTTTT. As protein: CASSFESTGELFF.